The T cell receptor (beta chain) under discussion was sequenced for a study of T-cell memory formation after mild COVID-19. Study context: Each donor largely had its own TCR clusters.

One entry per CDR3 protein results from TCRdb running MiXCR on the 5' RACE reads. The sample gives 190,000 or so distinct CDR3 sequences, 20% to 25% of which show up once; more than 20% is in the top ten. The germline V and J ends were trimmed by 4 bases and 0 bases, with 7 bases remaining between them. Germline CDR1 and CDR2: LNHNV and YYDKDF (reference sequence). This CDR3 is 14 amino acids long. With regard to this clonotype: Its target is not known.

Overall study results and limits: The CD4+ clones that contracted clustered mainly within CM and EM, and the CD8+ clones concentrated in EMRA. Pre-infection memory already had some responding clones, implying cross-reactive memory joined. Later expanders leaned CD4+, whereas day 15 to 85 contracting clones were balanced CD4/CD8.

Sequencing was carried out using PBMCs or a T cell subset sorted from them (not recorded which). This receptor was identified in an adult woman who had mild COVID-19 (a few samples of this study predate the infection). Cell type and time point are not known. The V call is TRBV15, the J call TRBJ1-3; D gene unclear. CDR3 coding DNA: TGTGCCACCAGCATGGCCGGCTCTGGAAACACCATATATTTT. It translates to CATSMAGSGNTIYF. The full variable domain, completed using reference TRBV15 and TRBJ1-3, is DAMVIQNPRYQVTQFGKPVTLSCSQTLNHNVMYWYQQKSSQAPKLLFHYYDKDFNNEADTPDNFQSRRPNTSFCFLDIRSPGLGDTAMYLCATSMAGSGNTIYFGEGSWLTVV.